The 8 T cell receptor beta chains listed next were all sequenced from one sample in a study of response to subunit inactivated influenza vaccine listed by TCRdb under 2018. The method behind the library was RT-PCR. Sequencing relied on an Illumina HiSeq 2500. The public reads were quality trimmed at Q25 with fastp and then assembled into clones with MiXCR by TCRdb, keeping productive beta chains. When rows share a CDR3 protein, they turn into one entry using the most common DNA and genes. Recorded for this sample are about 700,000 distinct CDR3 sequences; about 15% of them occurred a single time. The ten largest clones represent 6.5% to 8.5% of the sample. The sequencing used PBMCs from blood, collected 14 to 15 days before vaccination. These receptors were collected from a man between 45 and 60 years old who received an inactivated influenza vaccine. Donor details come from another sample of the same person, matched by shared clones.

The table lists this clonotype with a count of one. One end of the junction fails to match germline, which may point to a read error. The chain employs TRBV7-2 and TRBJ1-4; 9 bases match TRBD1. This CDR3 comprises 15 residues. The germline gives CDR1 SGHTA, CDR2 FQGNSA. The CDR3 nucleotides are TGTGCCAGCGGCTTAGCGGGACAGGGCGGAGAAAAACTGTTTTTT. This translates into CASGLAGQGGEKLFF.

This clonotype was seen at least ten times. The CDR3 DNA follows: TGTGCCAGCAGCCTGGACAGGGGAGGAGATACGCAGTATTTT. It yields the protein CASSLDRGGDTQYF. The chain combines TRBV11-2 with TRBJ2-3, with 9 bases identical to TRBD1. The CDR3 loop spans 14 amino acids. V was pared by 5 bases and J by 5 bases, with 5 bases of the junction left unmatched. Germline assignment: CDR1 SGHAT and CDR2 FQNNGV.

The chain is built from TRBV4-3 and TRBJ2-3, with D perhaps assigned TRBD1 or TRBD2 (5 bases each). Trimming cost V 4 bases and J 6 bases, with 20 bases left between them. Germline-derived CDR1 and CDR2 are LGHNA and YSLEER. This CDR3 contains 16 residues. The CDR3 here is CASSPHGGRGGDTQYF. In nucleotides, the CDR3 is TGCGCCAGCAGCCCCCATGGGGGAAGGGGCGGGGATACGCAGTATTTT.

This clonotype was counted only a few times. The genes are TRBV12-3 or TRBV12-4 and TRBJ2-1; possibly TRBD1 or TRBD2 for D (5 bases each). The V end was cut by 4 bases, the J end by 7 bases, with 20 bases between. The CDR3 totals 16 residues. CDR3 DNA: TGTGCCAGCAGTTCAAGGGGCCGGGACCCCTGGAATGAGCAGTTCTTC. Its translation: CASSSRGRDPWNEQFF.

This clonotype has more than one count but fewer than ten. The chain employs TRBV7-2 and TRBJ1-2, with a tentative D call TRBD1 (5 bases). This CDR3 is built from 16 residues. Trimming took 5 bases from V and 1 from J, leaving 17 bases between them. Germline loops: CDR1 SGHTA, CDR2 FQGNSA. In DNA, the CDR3 is TGTGCCAGCAGCCCATACCGGGGCACTCTTAACTATGGCTACACCTTC. Protein: CASSPYRGTLNYGYTF.

V and J are TRBV20-1 and TRBJ2-5; 9 nucleotides line up with TRBD1. The CDR3 extends over 16 amino acids. In germline, CDR1 is DFQATT, CDR2 SNEGSKA (reference sequence). Trimming at V came to 1 base and at J to 5 bases, leaving 11 bases not matched to a gene. CDR3 nucleotide sequence: TGCAGTGCTAGAGTTGGCGGGACAGGGCCGTATGAGACCCAGTACTTC. Translation: CSARVGGTGPYETQYF.

This clonotype was recorded at least ten times. V is TRBV5-1 and J is TRBJ2-2; a possible D gene is TRBD2 (5 bases). This CDR3 contains 17 residues. V lost 5 bases and J lost 0, with 17 bases in between. CDR1 and CDR2 (germline): SGHRS, YFSETQ. CDR3 sequence: CASSSAPFESNTGELFF. As DNA, the CDR3 is TGCGCCAGCAGTAGCGCTCCCTTCGAATCGAACACCGGGGAGCTGTTTTTT.

This clonotype appeared a few times. The rearrangement uses TRBV5-6 and TRBJ2-1; D may be TRBD1 or TRBD2 (5 bases each). Germline values: CDR1 SGHDT, CDR2 YYEEEE. V gave up 6 bases and J gave up 0 bases, with 16 bases separating them. The CDR3 totals 16 residues. This CDR3 reads CASTRGRLNSYNEQFF. The CDR3 DNA is TGTGCCAGCACCCGGGGCAGGCTTAACTCCTACAATGAGCAGTTCTTC.